This TCR beta chain was recorded in a study of blood T cell repertoires in COVID-19. V lost 0 bases to trimming and J lost 4 bases, with 6 bases between them. The V gene's germline CDR1 is LNHDA and CDR2 SQIVND (reference sequence). The CDR3 is 13 amino acids. This clone was counted between two and nine times. The sample contains more than one DNA sequence encoding this CDR3. Study processing details: Estimation of nucleated cell counts relied on the amplification of reference gene primers. TCRdb keeps only in-frame clones here, not all; method: immunoSEQ multiplex PCR. That table is the source of V, J and clone size, and D and trimming were worked out from the DNA. The table lists some 300,000 clones, 90% of them singletons.

Sequencing was done on a sample of peripheral blood. V is TRBV19 and J is TRBJ1-2; D remains unclear. The receptor was derived from a woman aged 50 to 60 with COVID-19, enrolled during active disease. The DNA of the CDR3 is TGTGCCAGTAGTATAGAAGTTAGCTATGGCTACACCTTC. Encoded protein: CASSIEVSYGYTF.